The 19 T cell receptor beta chains presented below share a single source sample, sequenced in a study of blood T cell repertoires in COVID-19. TCRdb's table, derived via immunoSEQ multiplex PCR, lists solely in-frame clones and lacks some. Of 150,000 or so clones listed, 80% to 90% are singletons. The specimen sequenced was peripheral blood. These receptors were obtained from a woman between 70 and 85 years old with acute or convalescent COVID-19.

The rearrangement links TRBV19 to TRBJ1-6, with 8 nucleotides matching TRBD1. J was trimmed by 8 bases and V by 6 bases; bases with no gene match: 3. Germline-derived CDR1 and CDR2 are LNHDA and SQIVND (reference sequence). This CDR3 comprises 13 residues. As DNA, the CDR3 is TGTGCCAGTAGGGGGACAGGACATTCACCCCTCCACTTT. Its translation is CASRGTGHSPLHF.

The CDR3 bases are TGTGCCAGCAGCCAAACCCCCTCTAGCGGGGTTTACGAGCAGTACTTC. This encodes CASSQTPSSGVYEQYF. The rearrangement joins TRBV14 to TRBJ2-7, with 9 bases fitting TRBD2. The CDR3 sequence is 16 residues long. V lost 2 bases to trimming and J lost 4 bases; unmatched junction nucleotides: 9. Germline loops: CDR1 SGHDN, CDR2 FVKESK.

Remarks on this clone: This same CDR3 is encoded by further DNA sequences in the sample. This rearrangement joins TRBV28 to TRBJ1-2; D gene ambiguous. Trimming took off 2 bases at V and 2 bases at J, with 6 bases between the two ends. CDR1 and CDR2 from the germline V gene are MDHEN and SYDVKM. The CDR3 sequence is 13 residues long. This chain's CDR3 is CASSLAGNYGYTF. In DNA, the CDR3 is TGTGCCAGCAGTTTAGCGGGAAACTATGGCTACACCTTC.

This sequence joins TRBV24-1 and TRBJ1-1; 11 nucleotides align to TRBD1. Trimming removed 3 bases from V and 11 bases from J; junction bases left unmatched: 7. The length of the CDR3 is 14 residues. CDR1 KGHDR and CDR2 SFDVKD come from the germline V gene. CDR3 nucleotide sequence: TGTGCCACCAGTGATAAAGGACAGGGGGCGGGTGCTTTCTTT. Amino acids: CATSDKGQGAGAFF.

V gene TRBV28 combines with J gene TRBJ1-5; tentatively, D is TRBD1 (5 bases). The CDR3 runs to 13 residues. Trimming removed 3 bases from V and 2 bases from J, with 5 bases in between. Germline CDR1 reads MDHEN; CDR2 reads SYDVKM. The CDR3: CASSLTGNQPQHF. DNA of the CDR3: TGTGCCAGCAGTTTGACAGGCAATCAGCCCCAGCATTTT.

The CDR3 DNA follows: TGTGCCAGCAGCCCCGGACAGGGGAGTTCACCCCTCCACTTT. This encodes CASSPGQGSSPLHF. This chain connects TRBV6-4 to TRBJ1-6; TRBD1 aligns across 9 bases. This CDR3 region has 14 residues. The V gene end was trimmed by 6 bases and the J gene end by 9 bases; junction bases not matched to a gene: 6. Germline V CDR1 and CDR2: MRHNA, SNTAGT.

V and J are TRBV7-2 and TRBJ1-5; possibly TRBD1 for D (5 bases). Trimming pared 3 bases from V and 1 base from J, leaving 10 bases between. Germline CDR1 SGHTA, CDR2 FQGNSA. The CDR3 extends over 15 amino acids. The CDR3 DNA sequence: TGTGCCAGCAGCTTCGGCAGGGTCAGCAATCAGCCCCAGCATTTT. Its translation is CASSFGRVSNQPQHF. The full variable domain, its missing parts supplied by reference TRBV7-2 and TRBJ1-5, is GAGVSQSPSNKVTEKGKDVELRCDPISGHTALYWYRQSLGQGLEFLIYFQGNSAPDKSGLPSDRFSAERTGGSVSTLTIQRTQQEDSAVYLCASSFGRVSNQPQHFGDGTRLSIL.

The chain recombines TRBV7-8 with TRBJ1-1; no definite D call. Trimming took 5 bases from V and 3 from J, leaving 4 bases between them. The CDR3 covers 11 residues. Germline-derived CDR1 and CDR2 are SGHVS and FQNEAQ. The DNA for the CDR3 is TGTGCCAGCAGCCTCTACACTGAAGCTTTCTTT. Translation gives CASSLYTEAFF.

V is TRBV30 and J is TRBJ1-6; D gene unclear. CDR1 and CDR2 (germline): GTSNPN, SVGIG (reference sequence). The CDR3 is made up of 18 amino acids. Trimming cost V 2 bases and J 1 base, with 18 bases left between them. The CDR3, as DNA: TGTGCCTGGAGTCCCGGACTCCAAGCCGGGTCCTATAATTCACCCCTCCACTTT. It specifies CAWSPGLQAGSYNSPLHF. The full variable domain, its missing parts supplied by reference TRBV30 and TRBJ1-6, is SQTIHQWPATLVQPVGSPLSLECTVEGTSNPNLYWYRQAAGRGLQLLFYSVGIGQISSEVPQNLSASRPQDRQFILSSKKLLLSDSGFYLCAWSPGLQAGSYNSPLHFGNGTRLTVT.

The chain has TRBV3-1 (or the pseudogene TRBV3-2) and TRBJ2-2, with D maybe TRBD1 (5 bases). CDR1 is LGHDT and CDR2 is YNNKEL in the germline V gene (reference sequence). V was clipped by 6 bases and J by 5 bases, with 7 bases between them. This CDR3 contains 12 residues. The CDR3, as DNA: TGTGCCAGCAGACCAGGGACCGGGGAGCTGTTTTTT. It is translated as CASRPGTGELFF.

The chain recombines TRBV6-5 with TRBJ1-3; 7 positions match TRBD1. Germline loops: CDR1 MNHEY, CDR2 SVGAGI. The CDR3 sequence is 15 residues long. The trim removed 5 bases at V and 4 bases at J, leaving 8 bases unmatched. CDR3: CASSLDRAFGNTIYF. CDR3 DNA: TGTGCCAGCAGTCTCGACAGGGCTTTCGGAAACACCATATATTTT.

J is TRBJ2-1 and V is TRBV29-1, with a tentative D call TRBD2 (5 bases). Per the germline V gene, CDR1 is SQVTM and CDR2 is ANQGSEA. This CDR3 region has 11 residues. Trimming took 5 bases from V and 4 from J, leaving 6 bases between them. The CDR3: CSVRGYNEQFF. For the CDR3, the DNA is TGCAGCGTTCGGGGTTACAATGAGCAGTTCTTC.

The CDR3, as DNA: TGTGCCAGCAGCAGCCCCCCGGGACAAATGAACACTGAAGCTTTCTTT. Amino acids: CASSSPPGQMNTEAFF. The chain employs TRBV5-6 and TRBJ1-1, with D perhaps matching TRBD1 (6 bases). Germline assignment: CDR1 SGHDT and CDR2 YYEEEE. The ends were cut back, 4 bases at V and 0 bases at J, with 16 bases in the middle. The CDR3 runs to 16 residues. Full variable domain (rest looked up from reference TRBV5-6 and TRBJ1-1): DAGVTQSPTHLIKTRGQQVTLRCSPKSGHDTVSWYQQALGQGPQFIFQYYEEEERQRGNFPDRFSGHQFPNYSSELNVNALLLGDSALYLCASSSPPGQMNTEAFFGQGTRLTVV.

Written as DNA, the CDR3 is TGTGCCAGTAGTTTGGGACAGGGGCGTAGCACAGATACGCAGTATTTT. Protein product: CASSLGQGRSTDTQYF. The V and J genes are TRBV19 and TRBJ2-3; 10 positions match TRBD1. With 5 bases clipped from V and 0 bases from J, the junction kept 5 bases outside the gene matches. The germline CDR1 and CDR2 sequences are LNHDA and SQIVND (reference sequence). The CDR3 runs to 16 residues.

This sequence joins TRBV7-3 and TRBJ2-3; 7 nucleotides agree with TRBD2. With V trimmed by 2 bases and J by 0 bases, 8 bases remained unmatched. Looked up from germline, CDR1 is SGHTA and CDR2 is FQGTGA. The CDR3 covers 17 residues. The CDR3 DNA follows: TGTGCCAGCAGCTTAGCGGCTAGCGGAACGAGCACAGATACGCAGTATTTT. It specifies CASSLAASGTSTDTQYF.

The sample holds one count of this clone. This sequence joins TRBV18 and TRBJ2-3; no firm D call. CDR1 and CDR2 from the germline V gene are KGHSH and LQKENI. This CDR3 has 14 amino acids. V was pared by 4 bases and J by 2 bases, with 10 bases between. The CDR3 region has the DNA TGTGCCAGCTCACGAACCAGTCTCACAGATACGCAGTATTTT. It specifies CASSRTSLTDTQYF.

This chain uses TRBV11-2 with TRBJ2-2, with a tentative D call TRBD2 (6 bases). Germline V gene lookup returns CDR1 SGHAT and CDR2 FQNNGV. The V and J ends lost 5 bases and 6 bases respectively, with 16 bases between them. The CDR3 contains 15 residues. CDR3 bases: TGTGCCAGCAGCACGGCCGGGACTTACTCCGGGGAGCTGTTTTTT. Protein sequence: CASSTAGTYSGELFF.

The chain is built from TRBV4-1 and TRBJ1-4, with 7 bases fitting TRBD1. J was trimmed by 6 bases and V by 1 base; bases with no gene match: 5. Per germline, CDR1 MGHRA and CDR2 YSYEKL. CDR3 length: 15 amino acids. The chain's CDR3 is CASSQGGQEYEKLFF. The CDR3 DNA reads TGCGCCAGCAGCCAAGGAGGACAGGAGTATGAAAAACTGTTTTTT.

The rearrangement links TRBV7-2 to TRBJ1-1; 11 nucleotides line up with TRBD1. J gave up 5 bases and V 0 bases, and 11 bases lay outside the gene matches. CDR3 length equals 18 residues. Germline values: CDR1 SGHTA, CDR2 FQGNSA. The CDR3 reads CASSLALGQGAIGTEAFF. CDR3 sequence (DNA): TGTGCCAGCAGCTTAGCGCTTGGACAGGGGGCGATAGGAACTGAAGCTTTCTTT.